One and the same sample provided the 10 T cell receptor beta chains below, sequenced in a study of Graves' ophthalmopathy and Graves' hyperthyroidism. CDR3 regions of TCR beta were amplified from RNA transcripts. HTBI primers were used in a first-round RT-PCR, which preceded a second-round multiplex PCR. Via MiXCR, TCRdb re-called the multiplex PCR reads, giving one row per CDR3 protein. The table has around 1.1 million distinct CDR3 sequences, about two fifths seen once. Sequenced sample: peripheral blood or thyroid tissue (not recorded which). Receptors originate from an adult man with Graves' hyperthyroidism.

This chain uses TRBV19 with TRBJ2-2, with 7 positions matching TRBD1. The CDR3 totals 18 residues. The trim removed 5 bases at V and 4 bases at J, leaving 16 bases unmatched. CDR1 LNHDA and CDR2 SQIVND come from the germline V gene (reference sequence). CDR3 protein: CASSPEGYRGLSTGELFF. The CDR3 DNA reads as TGTGCCAGTAGTCCGGAAGGGTACAGGGGTTTAAGCACCGGGGAGCTGTTTTTT. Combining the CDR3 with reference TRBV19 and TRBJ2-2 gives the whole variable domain DGGITQSPKYLFRKEGQNVTLSCEQNLNHDAMYWYRQDPGQGLRLIYYSQIVNDFQKGDIAEGYSVSREKKESFPLTVTSAQKNPTAFYLCASSPEGYRGLSTGELFFGEGSRLTVL.

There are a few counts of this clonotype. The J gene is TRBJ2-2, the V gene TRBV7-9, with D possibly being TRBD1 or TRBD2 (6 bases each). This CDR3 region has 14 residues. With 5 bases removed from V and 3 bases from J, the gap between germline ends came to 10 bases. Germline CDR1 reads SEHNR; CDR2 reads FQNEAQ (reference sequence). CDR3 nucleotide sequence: TGTGCCAGCAGCCGGGGGCAGCACACCGGGGAGCTGTTTTTT. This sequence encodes CASSRGQHTGELFF.

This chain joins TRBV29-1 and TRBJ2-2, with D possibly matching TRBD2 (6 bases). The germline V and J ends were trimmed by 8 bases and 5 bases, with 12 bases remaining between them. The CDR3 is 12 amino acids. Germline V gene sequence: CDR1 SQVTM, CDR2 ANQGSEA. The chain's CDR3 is CSIAEGTGELFF. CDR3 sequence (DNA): TGCAGCATTGCGGAGGGGACCGGGGAGCTGTTTTTT.

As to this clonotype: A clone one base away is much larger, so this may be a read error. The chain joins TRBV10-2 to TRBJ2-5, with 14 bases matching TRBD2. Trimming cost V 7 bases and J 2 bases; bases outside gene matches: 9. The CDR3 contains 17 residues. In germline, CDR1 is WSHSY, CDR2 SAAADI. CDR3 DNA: TGCGCCAGCATGGGGACTAGCGGGGGTAGGCCGCAAGAGACCCAGTACTTC. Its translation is CASMGTSGGRPQETQYF.

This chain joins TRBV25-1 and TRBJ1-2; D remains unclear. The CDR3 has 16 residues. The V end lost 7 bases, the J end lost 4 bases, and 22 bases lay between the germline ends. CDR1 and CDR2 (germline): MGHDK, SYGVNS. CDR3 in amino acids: CASNQRWAAGSYGYTF. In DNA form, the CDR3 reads TGTGCCAGCAACCAAAGGTGGGCTGCCGGATCCTATGGCTACACCTTC.

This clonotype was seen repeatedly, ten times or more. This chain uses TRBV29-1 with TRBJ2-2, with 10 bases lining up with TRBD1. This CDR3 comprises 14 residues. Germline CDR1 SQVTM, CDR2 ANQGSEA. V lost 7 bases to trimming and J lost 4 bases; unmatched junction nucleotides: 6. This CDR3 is CSAGQGRGTGELFF. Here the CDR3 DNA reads TGCAGCGCGGGACAGGGGCGGGGCACCGGGGAGCTGTTTTTT.

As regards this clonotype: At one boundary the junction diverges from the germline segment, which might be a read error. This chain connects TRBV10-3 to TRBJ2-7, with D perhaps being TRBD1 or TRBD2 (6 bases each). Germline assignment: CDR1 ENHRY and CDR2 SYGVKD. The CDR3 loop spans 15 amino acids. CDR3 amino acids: CASSYSRQGRYEQYF. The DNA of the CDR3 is TGTGCCAGCAGTTACTCGAGGCAGGGGAGGTACGAGCAGTACTTC.

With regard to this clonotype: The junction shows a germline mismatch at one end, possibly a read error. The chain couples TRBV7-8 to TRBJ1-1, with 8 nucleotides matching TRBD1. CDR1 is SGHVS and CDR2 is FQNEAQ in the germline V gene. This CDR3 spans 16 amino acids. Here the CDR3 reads CASSHARDRPFNVAFF. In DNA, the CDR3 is TGCGCCAGCAGCCACGCTCGGGACAGGCCTTTTAACGTGGCTTTCTTT.

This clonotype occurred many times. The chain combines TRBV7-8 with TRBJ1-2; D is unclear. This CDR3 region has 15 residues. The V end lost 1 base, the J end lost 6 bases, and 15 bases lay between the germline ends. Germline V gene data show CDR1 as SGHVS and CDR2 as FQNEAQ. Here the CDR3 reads CASSLVGSSKDGYTF. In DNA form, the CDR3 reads TGTGCCAGCAGCTTAGTCGGCAGCTCCAAGGATGGCTACACCTTC.

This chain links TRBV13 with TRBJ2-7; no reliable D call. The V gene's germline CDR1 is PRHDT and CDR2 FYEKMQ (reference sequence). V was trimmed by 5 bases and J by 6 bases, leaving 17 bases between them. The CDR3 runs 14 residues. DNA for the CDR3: TGTGCCAGCAGCGGCAACTCGGTCGTAAGCGAGCAGTACTTC. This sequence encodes CASSGNSVVSEQYF.